The 8 T cell receptor beta chains presented below share a single source sample, sequenced in a study of beta chain features in type 1 diabetes. Sequenced material consisted of expressed TCRB transcripts (all of the isolated RNA was reverse transcribed). Data came from immunoSEQ multiplex PCR; TCRdb stores just in-frame clones and leaves some out. The top ten clones hold roughly 0.046% of a sample with under 550,000 clones, about 10% of them seen once. Sample: naive CD4+ T cells from blood. Receptors were obtained from a young woman in good health.

The table lists this clone with a few counts. The rearrangement uses TRBV21-1 and TRBJ2-1; the table assigns TRBD1, which was not confirmed against the DNA. TRBV21-1 is a known pseudogene. The CDR3 runs to 11 residues. CDR3 residues: CASWTDNEQFF. The CDR3 nucleotides are TGTGCCAGCTGGACAGACAATGAGCAGTTCTTC.

This rearrangement joins TRBV30 to TRBJ1-2; no clear D. The ends were cut back, 2 bases at V and 4 bases at J, with 17 bases in the middle. CDR3 length equals 15 residues. CDR1 is GTSNPN and CDR2 is SVGIG in the germline V gene (reference sequence). This chain's CDR3 is CAWSYGGGELYGYTF. CDR3 DNA: TGTGCCTGGAGTTATGGAGGTGGGGAGCTCTATGGCTACACCTTC.

The chain couples TRBV14 to TRBJ2-7; no clear D. Per the germline V gene, CDR1 is SGHDN and CDR2 is FVKESK. The CDR3 length is 14 residues. The V and J ends lost 1 base and 1 base respectively, with 8 bases between them. CDR3 protein: CASSQVRRSYEQYF. CDR3 coding DNA: TGTGCCAGCAGCCAAGTTCGTCGATCCTACGAGCAGTACTTC.

This clone was seen a handful of times. The chain employs TRBV30 and TRBJ1-1, with D possibly matching TRBD1 (5 bases). Per germline, CDR1 GTSNPN and CDR2 SVGIG (reference sequence). V was pared by 3 bases and J by 4 bases, with 21 bases between. The length of the CDR3 is 16 residues. The CDR3 sequence: CAWSSGEGILATEAFF. The DNA of the CDR3 is TGTGCCTGGAGCTCGGGGGAGGGGATTTTGGCCACTGAAGCTTTCTTT. Full variable domain (missing parts from reference TRBV30 and TRBJ1-1): SQTIHQWPATLVQPVGSPLSLECTVEGTSNPNLYWYRQAAGRGLQLLFYSVGIGQISSEVPQNLSASRPQDRQFILSSKKLLLSDSGFYLCAWSSGEGILATEAFFGQGTRLTVV.

This sequence joins TRBV7-6 and TRBJ2-4; the D is unclear. V lost 4 bases to trimming and J lost 8 bases, with 18 bases between them. Looked up from germline, CDR1 is SGHVS and CDR2 is FNYEAQ. This CDR3 spans 15 amino acids. The CDR3 region is CASSSRAGSWDIQYF. CDR3 bases: TGTGCCAGCAGCTCCCGGGCAGGTAGTTGGGACATTCAGTACTTC.

Only a few counts were recorded for this clone. The V gene is TRBV19, the J gene TRBJ2-1, with 8 nucleotides matching TRBD1. Per germline, CDR1 LNHDA and CDR2 SQIVND (reference sequence). V lost 4 bases and J lost 8; bases outside the gene matches: 13. This CDR3 contains 16 residues. CDR3: CASSRTGTGGPDEQFF. The CDR3 region has the DNA TGTGCCAGTAGTAGAACCGGGACAGGCGGTCCCGATGAGCAGTTCTTC. The full variable domain, completed using reference TRBV19 and TRBJ2-1, is DGGITQSPKYLFRKEGQNVTLSCEQNLNHDAMYWYRQDPGQGLRLIYYSQIVNDFQKGDIAEGYSVSREKKESFPLTVTSAQKNPTAFYLCASSRTGTGGPDEQFFGPGTRLTVL.

The chain uses TRBV2 and TRBJ1-1; D gene unclear. Trimming took 4 bases from V and 0 from J, leaving 9 bases between them. The germline V gene has CDR1 SNHLY and CDR2 FYNNEI. The CDR3 length is 14 residues. This CDR3 is CASSGSRLNTEAFF. Here the CDR3 DNA reads TGTGCCAGCAGTGGAAGCCGTTTGAACACTGAAGCTTTCTTT.

This clone was seen only a few times. V and J are TRBV4-3 and TRBJ1-4; unclear D gene. Per the germline V gene, CDR1 is LGHNA and CDR2 is YSLEER. The CDR3 consists of 18 residues. With 4 bases removed from V and 0 bases from J, the gap between germline ends came to 18 bases. The CDR3 spells CASSPRLGIRATNEKLFF. In nucleotides, the CDR3 is TGCGCCAGCAGCCCCCGGCTGGGGATTAGGGCAACTAATGAAAAACTGTTTTTT.